The 25 T cell receptor beta chains presented below share a single source sample, sequenced in a study of cytomegalovirus exposure and HLA in healthy donors. The primer mix had 60 Vbeta and 13 Jbeta primers. Measured with immunoSEQ multiplex PCR; TCRdb has only the in-frame clones, and not every one. In the table there are 200,000 or so clones, 85% of which are singletons. Sequenced: PBMCs. Receptor source: a human donor in good health.

This clone came up once. The V and J genes are TRBV10-3 and TRBJ1-1; D remains ambiguous. V was trimmed by 0 bases and J by 5 bases, leaving 10 bases between them. The CDR3 covers 14 residues. Germline lookup yields CDR1 ENHRY and CDR2 SYGVKD. The CDR3 DNA is TGTGCCATCAGTGAGTCCCAGCGGCCGACTGAAGCTTTCTTT. Translating it yields CAISESQRPTEAFF.

This clone showed up just a few times. V usage is TRBV5-4 and J usage is TRBJ2-2, with 11 bases matching TRBD2. The length of the CDR3 is 16 residues. CDR1 is SGHNT and CDR2 is YYREEE in the germline V gene (reference sequence). Trimming took 4 bases from V and 3 from J; bases not matched to a gene: 5. The CDR3 here is CASSTGTSGYTGELFF. CDR3 DNA: TGTGCCAGCAGCACCGGGACTAGCGGTTACACCGGGGAGCTGTTTTTT.

The chain couples TRBV7-9 to TRBJ1-5; D may be TRBD1 (5 bases). The V and J ends lost 3 bases and 7 bases respectively, with 13 bases between them. The CDR3 spans 14 residues. The germline CDR1 and CDR2 sequences are SEHNR and FQNEAQ (reference sequence). The CDR3 loop is CASSFVQGNQPQHF. The CDR3 region has the DNA TGTGCCAGCAGCTTTGTTCAGGGAAACCAGCCCCAGCATTTT.

The chain combines TRBV4-2 with TRBJ2-7, with D tentatively TRBD1 (7 bases). Trimming cost V 2 bases and J 7 bases, with 24 bases left between them. Germline CDR1 and CDR2: LGHNA and YNFKEQ. This CDR3 comprises 17 residues. The CDR3: CASSQPGTEGGFKEQYF. The DNA of the CDR3 is TGTGCCAGCAGCCAACCCGGGACAGAGGGGGGTTTTAAAGAGCAGTACTTC.

The V gene is TRBV29-1, the J gene TRBJ1-1; D perhaps matches TRBD1 (5 bases). Per the germline V gene, CDR1 is SQVTM and CDR2 is ANQGSEA. CDR3 length: 12 residues. V lost 5 bases, J lost 6 bases, and 13 bases lay in between. The CDR3 DNA follows: TGCAGCGTTTCTTGGGGCGCCGCTGAAGCTTTCTTT. Protein sequence: CSVSWGAAEAFF.

This chain's CDR3 is CASSPTGRRPNEQFF. The CDR3 nucleotides read TGTGCCAGCTCTCCGACAGGGAGGAGGCCCAATGAGCAGTTCTTC. The J gene is TRBJ2-1, the V gene TRBV18, with D maybe TRBD1 (7 bases). Trimming shortened V by 6 bases and J by 6 bases, and 18 bases separated the two germline ends. Germline loops: CDR1 KGHSH, CDR2 LQKENI. The CDR3 runs to 15 residues.

The CDR3 nucleotides are TGTGCCAGCAGTGAATCTCCGGGGATCTCCTACGAGCAGTACTTC. This encodes CASSESPGISYEQYF. The chain links TRBV6-1 to TRBJ2-7, with a weak D call TRBD2 (5 bases). V was clipped by 2 bases and J by 0 bases, with 11 bases between them. The CDR3 is 15 residues long. Looked up from germline, CDR1 is MNHNS and CDR2 is SASEGT.

The chain uses TRBV28 and TRBJ2-6, with 7 positions matching TRBD2. CDR3 length: 16 amino acids. The V segment lost 10 bases and the J segment 2 bases; nucleotides outside the gene matches: 11. Germline V lookup: CDR1 MDHEN, CDR2 SYDVKM. CDR3 protein: CATRTRGFPGANVLTF. The DNA for the CDR3 is TGTGCCACCAGAACGCGGGGGTTCCCTGGGGCCAACGTCCTGACTTTC.

The chain recombines TRBV11-2 with TRBJ2-5; D ambiguous. The CDR3 runs 15 residues. Germline CDR1 is SGHAT and CDR2 is FQNNGV. V was cut by 0 bases and J by 5 bases, with 13 bases left in between. In nucleotides, the CDR3 is TGTGCCAGCAGCTTAGATCGAGGAGTAAGGGAGACCCAGTACTTC. As protein: CASSLDRGVRETQYF.

This clone was seen a single time. V is TRBV7-2 and J is TRBJ2-3, with a tentative D call TRBD2 (5 bases). V lost 8 bases and J lost 0, with 18 bases in between. This CDR3 is built from 16 residues. Germline V gene lookup returns CDR1 SGHTA and CDR2 FQGNSA. The CDR3 loop reads CASGPLGRLSTDTQYF. The CDR3 nucleotides read TGTGCCAGCGGACCTCTGGGGAGACTGAGCACAGATACGCAGTATTTT.

The V and J genes are TRBV19 and TRBJ1-5; 7 bases agree with TRBD1. Per germline, CDR1 LNHDA and CDR2 SQIVND (reference sequence). The CDR3 runs to 16 residues. The V gene end was trimmed by 6 bases and the J gene end by 7 bases; junction bases not matched to a gene: 15. CDR3 bases: TGTGCCAGTAGCCAACCCCCCGGGACAGTCGTACAGCCCCAGCATTTT. It is translated as CASSQPPGTVVQPQHF. Full variable domain (rest looked up from reference TRBV19 and TRBJ1-5): DGGITQSPKYLFRKEGQNVTLSCEQNLNHDAMYWYRQDPGQGLRLIYYSQIVNDFQKGDIAEGYSVSREKKESFPLTVTSAQKNPTAFYLCASSQPPGTVVQPQHFGDGTRLSIL.

This rearrangement joins TRBV18 to TRBJ2-5; D uncertain. The CDR3 contains 15 residues. In germline, CDR1 is KGHSH, CDR2 LQKENI. With 0 bases removed from V and 2 bases from J, the gap between germline ends came to 10 bases. The CDR3 DNA reads TGTGCCAGCTCACCACCACGCGCGGTACAAGAGACCCAGTACTTC. Its translation is CASSPPRAVQETQYF.

This chain joins TRBV10-2 and TRBJ2-7; 10 bases align to TRBD2. Losses at the gene ends were 6 bases for V and 3 bases for J; bases not matched to a gene: 8. The CDR3 covers 15 residues. Germline CDR1 reads WSHSY; CDR2 reads SAAADI. Here the CDR3 reads CASRRGLASVYEQYF. CDR3 DNA sequence: TGCGCCAGCAGAAGGGGACTAGCGTCAGTCTACGAGCAGTACTTC.

The J gene is TRBJ2-3, the V gene TRBV14; D gene uncertain. The CDR3 totals 13 residues. Between the trimmed V and J ends, which lost 0 bases and 8 bases, there was a span of 9 bases. From germline, CDR1 is SGHDN and CDR2 FVKESK. CDR3 sequence (DNA): TGTGCCAGCAGCCAAGACCCGGTCCTTACGCAGTATTTT. Protein: CASSQDPVLTQYF.

The chain has TRBV7-2 and TRBJ2-4; no reliable D call. V was shortened by 2 bases and J by 6 bases, with 8 bases between the two germline ends. CDR3 length: 13 amino acids. Per the germline V gene, CDR1 is SGHTA and CDR2 is FQGNSA. The CDR3, as DNA: TGTGCCAGCAGCTTAACAGTTAGAAACATTCAGTACTTC. This translates into CASSLTVRNIQYF.

V is TRBV6-4 and J is TRBJ2-2; TRBD1 matches at 8 bases. The V gene's germline CDR1 is MRHNA and CDR2 SNTAGT. The CDR3 is 15 residues long. V shed 6 bases and J 0 bases; nucleotides not matched to a gene: 3. CDR3 sequence: CASSRDRTNTGELFF. The CDR3 DNA is TGTGCCAGCAGCCGGGACAGGACGAACACCGGGGAGCTGTTTTTT.

In DNA, the CDR3 is TGTGCCAGCAGCCGGGGGACGCGAGGACACAATGAGCAGTTCTTC. This translates into CASSRGTRGHNEQFF. J is TRBJ2-1 and V is TRBV6-6, with TRBD2 as a possible D gene (6 bases). Germline CDR1 and CDR2: MNHNY and SVGAGI (reference sequence). Trimming removed 6 bases at V and 5 bases at J, with 17 bases between. The CDR3 loop spans 15 amino acids.

This clone was observed a handful of times. The CDR3 sequence is CASSLMRGRYEQYF. CDR3 DNA sequence: TGTGCCAGCAGCTTAATGCGGGGGAGGTACGAGCAGTACTTC. The V and J genes are TRBV11-2 and TRBJ2-7, with TRBD2 matching over 7 bases. CDR1 SGHAT and CDR2 FQNNGV come from the germline V gene. The length of the CDR3 is 14 residues. V was pared by 2 bases and J by 4 bases, with 5 bases of the junction left unmatched.

The DNA for the CDR3 is TGTGCCAGCAGCTTGGGTGGGACAGGGGGTAATCAGCCCCAGCATTTT. Translated, it gives CASSLGGTGGNQPQHF. The rearrangement joins TRBV5-4 to TRBJ1-5; 11 bases are a match to TRBD1. V shed 0 bases, J shed 4 bases, and the junction held 3 bases outside the gene matches. The CDR3 sequence is 16 residues long. The germline V gene has CDR1 SGHNT and CDR2 YYREEE (reference sequence).

This clone was observed a few times. The sample contains more than one DNA sequence encoding this CDR3. The rearrangement links TRBV6-5 to TRBJ2-1; the D gene is possibly TRBD2 (5 bases). Germline CDR1 reads MNHEY; CDR2 reads SVGAGI. Trimming left V 5 bases short and J 7 bases short, with 6 bases between. CDR3 length: 11 amino acids. Here the CDR3 reads CASSRGNEQFF. CDR3 nucleotide sequence: TGTGCCAGCAGTCGAGGGAATGAGCAGTTCTTC.

The V and J genes are TRBV15 and TRBJ1-5; perhaps TRBD1 as D (5 bases). This CDR3 comprises 13 residues. Germline CDR1 is LNHNV and CDR2 is YYDKDF (reference sequence). The V end lost 7 bases, the J end lost 1 base, and 8 bases lay between the germline ends. CDR3 sequence: CATTPGSNQPQHF. The DNA for the CDR3 is TGTGCCACCACCCCAGGGAGCAATCAGCCCCAGCATTTT.

This chain links TRBV7-3 with TRBJ2-7, with D hard to call. The length of the CDR3 is 14 residues. The V gene's germline CDR1 is SGHTA and CDR2 FQGTGA. Trimming removed 0 bases from V and 2 bases from J, with 8 bases in between. The chain's CDR3 is CASSLTAAAYEQYF. The CDR3 nucleotides are TGTGCCAGCAGCTTAACGGCGGCAGCCTACGAGCAGTACTTC.

This chain connects TRBV27 to TRBJ2-1; D is possibly TRBD1 (6 bases). V was cut by 5 bases and J by 4 bases, with 15 bases left in between. Germline lookup yields CDR1 MNHEY and CDR2 SMNVEV (reference sequence). The CDR3 is 15 residues long. The CDR3 DNA reads TGTGCCAGCAGTCACGCGGACAGAGGTTACAATGAGCAGTTCTTC. Amino acids: CASSHADRGYNEQFF.

The genes are TRBV5-1 and TRBJ2-3; 15 bases line up with TRBD2. V shed 4 bases and J 2 bases; nucleotides not matched to a gene: 8. The CDR3 has 18 residues. Per germline, CDR1 SGHRS and CDR2 YFSETQ. The CDR3 sequence: CASSTLGLAGGSTDTQYF. The CDR3 nucleotides are TGCGCCAGCAGCACCCTGGGACTAGCGGGAGGTTCCACAGATACGCAGTATTTT.

The chain uses TRBV28 and TRBJ2-3; D perhaps matches TRBD2 (5 bases). The germline V gene encodes CDR1 MDHEN and CDR2 SYDVKM. The CDR3 contains 14 residues. Trimming pared 1 base from V and 8 bases from J, leaving 13 bases between. DNA for the CDR3: TGTGCCAGCAGTTTATCTTCCCGGGATGGTACGCAGTATTTT. As protein: CASSLSSRDGTQYF.